The text below deals with one T cell receptor beta chain. TCRdb's table, derived via immunoSEQ multiplex PCR, lists solely in-frame clones and lacks some. The sample includes approximately 140,000 clones, roughly 90% of them seen just once. The sample comes from a study of blood T cell repertoires in COVID-19. The CDR3 sequence is 14 residues long. CDR1 SGHTA and CDR2 FQGTGA come from the germline V gene. After removal of 5 bases from V and 3 bases from J, the junction contained 2 bases not matched to a gene. Individuals drawn from 24 US areas were about 18 to 95 years old. The J gene is TRBJ2-3, the V gene TRBV7-3; 10 nucleotides align to TRBD2. This TCR came from a woman aged 25-40 years with acute COVID-19. Sequencing was carried out using PBMCs or T cells enriched from blood (not recorded which). The CDR3 DNA reads TGTGCCAGCAGCCAGACTAGCGGGACAGATACGCAGTATTTT. It codes for CASSQTSGTDTQYF.